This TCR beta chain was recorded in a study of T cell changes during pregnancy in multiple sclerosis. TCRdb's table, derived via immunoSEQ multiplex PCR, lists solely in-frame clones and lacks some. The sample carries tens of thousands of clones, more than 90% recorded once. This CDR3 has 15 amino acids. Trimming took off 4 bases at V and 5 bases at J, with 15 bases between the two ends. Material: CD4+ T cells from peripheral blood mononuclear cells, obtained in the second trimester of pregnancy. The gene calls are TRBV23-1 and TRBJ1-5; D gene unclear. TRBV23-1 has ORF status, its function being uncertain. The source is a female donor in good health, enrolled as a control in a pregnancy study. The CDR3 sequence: CASSPIVRIHQPQHF. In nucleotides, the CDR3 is TGCGCCAGCAGTCCAATCGTTAGAATACATCAGCCCCAGCATTTT.